This T cell receptor beta chain was identified in a study of cytomegalovirus exposure and HLA in healthy donors. Libraries were prepared by immunoSEQ multiplex PCR; TCRdb keeps only in-frame clonotypes and omits some of them. The sample lists around 70,000 clones; around 90% were seen once. The V gene's germline CDR1 is SNHLY and CDR2 FYNNEI. The CDR3 loop spans 14 amino acids. The junction had 7 bases not matched to a gene; V was cut back by 7 bases and J by 4 bases. This clonotype was sampled from a man between 18 and 29 years old in good health and CMV-seronegative. The sequenced material came from PBMCs. The chain joins TRBV2 to TRBJ1-5, with 7 bases identical to TRBD1. CDR3 loop: CASTGPGQNQPQHF. The CDR3 DNA follows: TGTGCCAGCACCGGGCCGGGACAGAATCAGCCCCAGCATTTT.